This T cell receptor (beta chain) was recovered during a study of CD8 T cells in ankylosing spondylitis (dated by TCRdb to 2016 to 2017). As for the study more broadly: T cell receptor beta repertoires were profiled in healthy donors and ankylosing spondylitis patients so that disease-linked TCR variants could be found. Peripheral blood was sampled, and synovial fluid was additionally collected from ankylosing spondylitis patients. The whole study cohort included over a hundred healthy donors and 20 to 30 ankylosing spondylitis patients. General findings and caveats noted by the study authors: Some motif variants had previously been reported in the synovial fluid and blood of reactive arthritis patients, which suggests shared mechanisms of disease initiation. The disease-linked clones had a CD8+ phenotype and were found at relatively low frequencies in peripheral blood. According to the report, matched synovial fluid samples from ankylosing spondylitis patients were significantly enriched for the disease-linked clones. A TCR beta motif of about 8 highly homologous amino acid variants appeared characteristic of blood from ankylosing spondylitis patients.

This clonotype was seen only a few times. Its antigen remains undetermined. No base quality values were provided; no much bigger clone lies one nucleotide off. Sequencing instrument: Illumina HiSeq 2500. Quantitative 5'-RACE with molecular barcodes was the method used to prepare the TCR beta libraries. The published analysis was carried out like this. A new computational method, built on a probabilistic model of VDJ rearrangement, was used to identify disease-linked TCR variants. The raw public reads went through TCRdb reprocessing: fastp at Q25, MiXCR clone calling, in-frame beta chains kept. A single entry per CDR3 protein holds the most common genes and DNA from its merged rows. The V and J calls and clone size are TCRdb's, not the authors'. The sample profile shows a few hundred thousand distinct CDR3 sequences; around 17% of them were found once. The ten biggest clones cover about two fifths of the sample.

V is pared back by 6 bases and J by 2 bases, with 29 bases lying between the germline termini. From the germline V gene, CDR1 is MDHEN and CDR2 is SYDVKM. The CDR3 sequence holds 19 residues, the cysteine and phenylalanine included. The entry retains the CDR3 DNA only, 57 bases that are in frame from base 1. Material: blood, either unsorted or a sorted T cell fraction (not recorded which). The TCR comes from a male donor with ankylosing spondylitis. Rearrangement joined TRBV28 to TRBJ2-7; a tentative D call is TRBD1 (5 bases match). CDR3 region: CASSHTSPEPQGLPYEQYF. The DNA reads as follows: TGTGCCAGCAGCCACACATCACCAGAGCCTCAGGGTTTACCCTACGAGCAGTACTTC.